The clone carrying this T cell receptor (beta chain) occurred a few times. Antigen specificity is unknown. Study observations and caveats: Tumor memory CD4+ T cell TCR gene usage was found to cluster with blood and lymph node memory CD4+ cells and with lymph node naive CD4+ cells. Greatest tumor Treg TCR overlap was with tumor naive CD4+ cells.

The germline V and J ends were trimmed by 5 bases and 8 bases, with 13 bases remaining between them. There are 13 residues in the CDR3. Germline lookup yields CDR1 SGHNT and CDR2 YENEEA. Constant-region reverse primers amplified full-length variable regions, followed by semi-nested Nested Universal Primer A PCR. MiXCR, applied by TCRdb to the 5' RACE reads, yields one record per CDR3 protein. The sample includes just under 65,000 distinct CDR3 sequences, 22% of them seen just once. Memory CD4+ T cells were sorted as CD4+CD45RO+CD25- cells. Sequencing was done on a sample of memory CD4+ T cells sorted from a lymph node. Indicated subset: memory CD4+ T cells, CD4+CD45RO+CD25-. The sequence derives from a female donor with breast cancer. V gene TRBV11-3 combines with J gene TRBJ2-4, with a weak D call TRBD1 (8 bases). In DNA form, the CDR3 reads TGTGCCAGCAGCCGACAGGGGAGGGACATTCAGTACTTC. This translates into CASSRQGRDIQYF.